This T cell receptor beta chain was observed in a study of blood T cells in healthy people across ages. Trimming removed 7 bases from V and 6 bases from J, with 18 bases in between. The length of the CDR3 is 14 residues. Combining a sample-barcoded 5' primer with a J-beta primer mix, a second PCR ran for roughly 7 to 12 cycles. Tagging of each cDNA molecule was performed by a template-switch adaptor with 12 random nucleotides. MiXCR, run by TCRdb on the 5' RACE reads, gives a single entry per CDR3 protein. The data hold about 700,000 distinct CDR3 sequences, with about a third observed a single time. This clonotype was recorded many times. The target antigen is unknown. Study outcomes and limitations: Changes seen in expanded clonotypes were possibly confounded by donor CMV status left unknown. Both higher diversity and more naive CD4+ cells marked long-lived donors when set against aged donors. Diversity figures based on one million T cells were deemed too low.

The TCR originated in a woman of 80 years or more in good health. Input material: blood. J is TRBJ1-2 and V is TRBV12-3 or TRBV12-4, with a possible D match to TRBD1 (6 bases). In nucleotides, the CDR3 is TGTGCCAGCAACCTCGGAAATAGGGGGGATGGCTACACCTTC. Its translation is CASNLGNRGDGYTF.